This paragraph reports one TCR beta chain. Antigen specificity is unknown. Trimming removed 2 bases from V and 10 bases from J, with 12 bases in between. The CDR3 covers 14 residues. Germline loops: CDR1 SNHLY, CDR2 FYNNEI. This sample was taken from a study of T cell responses to AZD1222 COVID-19 vaccine. Study in general: Samples with a second dose at about 4 or about 12 weeks were pooled together. Findings and limits, study-wide: Donors were mostly white British, more females; clonal diversity possibly underestimated.

Sequenced by immunoSEQ multiplex PCR; TCRdb stores in-frame clones only, minus some. This table has more than 120,000 clones, approximately 94% appearing once. This clonotype was sampled from an adult in good health. The rearrangement joins TRBV2 to TRBJ1-6; D unclear. The sample consisted of peripheral blood, taken on day 0 of AZD1222 vaccination. The CDR3 DNA is TGTGCCAGCAGTGAACTCTTTGGAGAATCACCCCTCCACTTT. Amino acids: CASSELFGESPLHF. The complete variable domain, with remaining parts taken from reference TRBV2 and TRBJ1-6, reads EPEVTQTPSHQVTQMGQEVILRCVPISNHLYFYWYRQILGQKVEFLVSFYNNEISEKSEIFDDQFSVERPDGSNFTLKIRSTKLEDSAMYFCASSELFGESPLHFGNGTRLTVT.